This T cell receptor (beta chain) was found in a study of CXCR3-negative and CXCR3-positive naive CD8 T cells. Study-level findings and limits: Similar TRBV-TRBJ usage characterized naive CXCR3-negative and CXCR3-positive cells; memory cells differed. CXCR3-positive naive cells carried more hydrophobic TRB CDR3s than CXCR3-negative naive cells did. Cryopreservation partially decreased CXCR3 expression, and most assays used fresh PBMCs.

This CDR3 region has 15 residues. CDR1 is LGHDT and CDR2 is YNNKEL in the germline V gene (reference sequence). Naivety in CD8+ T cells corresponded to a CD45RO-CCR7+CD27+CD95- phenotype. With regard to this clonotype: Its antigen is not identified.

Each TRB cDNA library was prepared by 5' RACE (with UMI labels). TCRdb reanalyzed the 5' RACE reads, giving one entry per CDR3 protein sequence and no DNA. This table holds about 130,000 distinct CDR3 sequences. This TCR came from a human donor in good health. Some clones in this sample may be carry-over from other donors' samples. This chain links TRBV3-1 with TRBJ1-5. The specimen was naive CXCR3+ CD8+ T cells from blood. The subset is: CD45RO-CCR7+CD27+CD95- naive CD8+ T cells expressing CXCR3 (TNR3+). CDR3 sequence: CASSQDPTINQPQHF.